The following is a T cell receptor beta chain sequence with its context. Though nominally healthy at sampling, donors likely had unrecorded immune exposures. This sample was included in a study of cytomegalovirus exposure and HLA in healthy donors. At the level of the study: In an early release, HLA-typed donors contributed tens of millions of unique TCR sequences.

The PCR ran on 60 Vbeta and 13 Jbeta primers. Here immunoSEQ multiplex PCR was the method, and the copy in TCRdb shows in-frame clones only, minus some. The sample records 60,000 to 75,000 clones, 85% to 90% being singletons. The CDR3 extends over 12 amino acids. Trimming left V 2 bases short and J 7 bases short, with 7 bases between. Germline CDR1 SNHLY, CDR2 FYNNEI. This receptor was taken from a woman in her 30s in good health and CMV-seropositive. The sequenced material came from PBMCs. The chain is built from TRBV2 and TRBJ2-3, with D hard to call. This chain's CDR3 is CASSESYYTQYF. The DNA of the CDR3 is TGTGCCAGCAGTGAATCCTACTATACGCAGTATTTT. Complete variable domain (other parts from reference TRBV2 and TRBJ2-3): EPEVTQTPSHQVTQMGQEVILRCVPISNHLYFYWYRQILGQKVEFLVSFYNNEISEKSEIFDDQFSVERPDGSNFTLKIRSTKLEDSAMYFCASSESYYTQYFGPGTRLTVL.